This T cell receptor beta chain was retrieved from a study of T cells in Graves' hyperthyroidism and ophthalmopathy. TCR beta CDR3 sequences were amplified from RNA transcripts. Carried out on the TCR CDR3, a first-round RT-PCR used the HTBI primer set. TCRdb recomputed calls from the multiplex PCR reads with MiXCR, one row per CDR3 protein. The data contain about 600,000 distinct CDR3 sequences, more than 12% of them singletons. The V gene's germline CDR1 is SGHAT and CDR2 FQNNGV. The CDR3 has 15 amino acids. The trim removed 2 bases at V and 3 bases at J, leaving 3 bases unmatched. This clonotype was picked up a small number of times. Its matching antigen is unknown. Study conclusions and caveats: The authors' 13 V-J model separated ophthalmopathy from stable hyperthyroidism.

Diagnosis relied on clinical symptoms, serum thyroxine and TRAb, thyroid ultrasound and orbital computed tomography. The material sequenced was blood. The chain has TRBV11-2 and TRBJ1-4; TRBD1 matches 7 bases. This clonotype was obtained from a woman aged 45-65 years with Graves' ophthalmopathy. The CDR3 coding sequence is TGTGCCAGCAGCTTAAATACAGGGGCTAATGAAAAACTGTTTTTT. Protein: CASSLNTGANEKLFF.